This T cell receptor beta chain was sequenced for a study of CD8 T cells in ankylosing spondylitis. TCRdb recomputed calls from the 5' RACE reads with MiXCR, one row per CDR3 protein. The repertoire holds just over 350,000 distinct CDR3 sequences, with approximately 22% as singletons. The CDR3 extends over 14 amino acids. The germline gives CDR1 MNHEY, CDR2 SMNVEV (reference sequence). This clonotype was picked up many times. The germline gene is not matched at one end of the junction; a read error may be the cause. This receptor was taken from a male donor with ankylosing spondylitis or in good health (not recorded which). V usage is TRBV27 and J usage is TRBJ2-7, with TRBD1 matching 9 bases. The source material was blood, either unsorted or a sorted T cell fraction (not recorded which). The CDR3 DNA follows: TGCGCCAGCAGCCTGGACAGGGGTCCCTACGAGCAGTACTTC. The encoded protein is CASSLDRGPYEQYF.